Listed below are T cell receptor beta chains from one sample, sequenced in a study of human versus mouse CDR3 diversity and MHC coevolution. The assay was immunoSEQ multiplex PCR, and TCRdb's table has in-frame clones only and misses some. The repertoire holds about 60,000 clones, with just under 95% as singletons. The material sequenced was naive CD4+ T cells from blood. The receptors originated from a person between 60 and 70 years old in good health. Both conserved end residues are part of each CDR3. Each record gives: V gene, D gene, J gene, clone size, CDR3 length, CDR3 protein, CDR3 DNA. D genes are given only for firm matches. Rows give clone size only sometimes, using once, few, many, or a class for an expanded clone.

TRBV6-5	TRBD1	TRBJ1-1	NA	14	CASLPAGGYTEAFF	TGTGCCAGCCTGCCGGCAGGGGGGTACACTGAAGCTTTCTTT
TRBV6-5	NA	TRBJ1-1	NA	14	CASSYSQGNTEAFF	TGTGCCAGCAGTTACTCGCAGGGGAACACTGAAGCTTTCTTT
TRBV7-2	NA	TRBJ2-7	NA	15	CASSLVAGSSYEQYF	TGTGCCAGCAGCTTAGTAGCTGGCAGCTCCTACGAGCAGTACTTC
TRBV7-2	NA	TRBJ2-7	once	15	CASSLGLAPSYEQYF	TGTGCCAGCAGCTTAGGGCTAGCCCCCTCCTACGAGCAGTACTTC
TRBV6-6	NA	TRBJ2-7	once	14	CASSQRPPGDEQYF	TGTGCCAGCAGTCAAAGACCTCCAGGGGACGAGCAGTACTTC
TRBV19	NA	TRBJ1-1	NA	14	CASSIQGGNTEAFF	TGTGCCAGTAGTATACAAGGAGGCAACACTGAAGCTTTCTTT
TRBV5-8	TRBD2	TRBJ2-2	NA	15	CASSQVRGSTGELFF	TGTGCCAGCAGCCAGGTGCGGGGGAGCACCGGGGAGCTGTTTTTT
TRBV5-3	NA	TRBJ1-2	NA	17	CARSLGSQGFANYGYTF	TGTGCCAGAAGCTTGGGGTCGCAGGGGTTCGCTAACTATGGCTACACCTTC
TRBV7-3	TRBD2	TRBJ2-7	NA	15	CASSPSGSGAYEQYF	TGTGCCAGCAGTCCCAGCGGGAGTGGGGCCTACGAGCAGTACTTC
TRBV6-5	TRBD2	TRBJ2-5	NA	15	CASSKPSAGVETQYF	TGTGCCAGCAGTAAACCTAGCGCGGGAGTGGAGACCCAGTACTTC
TRBV18	TRBD2	TRBJ2-1	NA	16	CASSPLGLAGGNEQFF	TGTGCCAGCTCACCACTGGGACTAGCGGGAGGTAATGAGCAGTTCTTC
TRBV27	NA	TRBJ1-1	once	15	CASSLSLGRNTEAFF	TGTGCCAGCAGTTTATCGCTGGGGCGGAACACTGAAGCTTTCTTT
TRBV10-3	NA	TRBJ2-5	NA	13	CAISESPGETQYF	TGTGCCATCAGTGAGTCCCCCGGAGAGACCCAGTACTTC
TRBV28	NA	TRBJ1-4	NA	14	CASSLQSTNEKLFF	TGTGCCAGCAGTTTGCAGTCAACTAATGAAAAACTGTTTTTT
TRBV5-1	TRBD1	TRBJ2-7	NA	17	CASSLTGGQGAQGEQYF	TGCGCCAGCAGTTTGACGGGCGGACAGGGGGCTCAAGGGGAGCAGTACTTC
TRBV21-1	NA	TRBJ2-7	few	15	CASSRIPRLFYEQYF	TGTGCCAGCAGCAGAATACCGCGACTATTTTACGAGCAGTACTTC
TRBV19	NA	TRBJ1-5	NA	16	CASSIVSGDSNQPQHF	TGTGCCAGTAGTATAGTATCAGGGGATAGCAATCAGCCCCAGCATTTT
TRBV5-4	TRBD2	TRBJ2-3	NA	16	CASSLGGGRGADTQYF	TGTGCCAGCAGCTTAGGGGGCGGGAGGGGCGCAGATACGCAGTATTTT
TRBV23-1	NA	TRBJ2-6	NA	17	CASSQSVTGNGANVLTF	TGCGCCAGCAGTCAATCGGTAACAGGGAATGGGGCCAACGTCCTGACTTTC
TRBV6-1	TRBD2	TRBJ2-3	NA	18	CASSEILASGASTDTQYF	TGTGCCAGCAGTGAAATATTAGCTAGCGGGGCCTCCACAGATACGCAGTATTTT
TRBV5-6	TRBD1	TRBJ2-4	NA	17	CASSAEQGLGTQNIQYF	TGTGCCAGCAGCGCGGAACAGGGGCTCGGGACCCAAAACATTCAGTACTTC
TRBV27	TRBD2	TRBJ2-7	NA	16	CASSPALAGGLYEQYF	TGTGCCAGCAGTCCCGCCCTAGCGGGAGGGCTCTACGAGCAGTACTTC
TRBV7-2	NA	TRBJ2-3	NA	14	CASSIETGTDTQYF	TGTGCCAGCAGCATAGAGACTGGCACAGATACGCAGTATTTT
TRBV18	TRBD1	TRBJ2-5	NA	14	CASSPAGGSETQYF	TGTGCCAGCTCACCCGCAGGGGGCAGCGAGACCCAGTACTTC
TRBV19	NA	TRBJ1-3	NA	14	CASSVNFSGNTIYF	TGTGCCAGTAGTGTGAACTTCTCTGGAAACACCATATATTTT